Following are 9 T cell receptor beta chains from one sample sequenced in a study of beta chain features in type 1 diabetes. Expressed TCRB transcripts were sequenced after all isolated RNA was converted to cDNA. The assay was immunoSEQ multiplex PCR, and TCRdb's table has in-frame clones only and misses some. In the table there are some 410,000 clones, approximately 13% of which are singletons. The sequenced material came from naive CD4+ T cells from blood. These receptors all come from a man aged 25 to 45 in good health.

This chain joins TRBV5-6 and TRBJ1-5, with a tentative D call TRBD1 (5 bases). Germline CDR1 and CDR2: SGHDT and YYEEEE. This CDR3 is built from 17 residues. V was shortened by 4 bases and J by 6 bases, with 23 bases between the two germline ends. The DNA of the CDR3 is TGTGCCAGCAGCGCCCAAACCGGGACTTGGGGAAGTCAGCCCCAGCATTTT. Protein sequence: CASSAQTGTWGSQPQHF.

The chain joins TRBV5-4 to TRBJ1-2; 10 positions match TRBD1. The trim removed 10 bases at V and 5 bases at J, leaving 8 bases unmatched. CDR1 is SGHNT, CDR2 YYREEE, per germline (reference sequence). The CDR3 covers 13 residues. CDR3 DNA sequence: TGTGCCTGGTCCCGGGACAGGGGATATGGCTACACCTTC. This gives the protein CAWSRDRGYGYTF.

This chain links TRBV11-3 with TRBJ2-5; D gene ambiguous. Germline V gene lookup returns CDR1 SGHNT and CDR2 YENEEA. The V gene lost 4 bases and the J gene lost 7 bases, with 7 bases spanning the gap. The CDR3 is made up of 11 amino acids. The CDR3 region has the DNA TGTGCCAGCAGCTCGGCTGGGACCCAGTACTTC. Amino acid sequence: CASSSAGTQYF.

This clone was found a few times. CDR3 nucleotides: TGCGCCAGCAGCCGGACTAGCGGGGGGCTACCCTTGTACAATGAGCAGTTCTTC. It is translated as CASSRTSGGLPLYNEQFF. The chain joins TRBV4-1 to TRBJ2-1; TRBD2 agrees at 14 bases. From germline, CDR1 is MGHRA and CDR2 YSYEKL. The CDR3 spans 18 residues. Germline trimming cut 4 bases from V and 4 bases from J; bases unmatched to any gene: 9.

The chain recombines TRBV2 with TRBJ2-7, with 10 nucleotides matching TRBD1. The CDR3 has 14 amino acids. Germline lookup yields CDR1 SNHLY and CDR2 FYNNEI. Trimming at V came to 7 bases and at J to 3 bases, leaving 6 bases not matched to a gene. CDR3 residues: CASKPGQGNYEQYF. CDR3 nucleotides: TGTGCCAGCAAACCGGGACAGGGGAACTACGAGCAGTACTTC. The whole variable domain, filled in from reference TRBV2 and TRBJ2-7, reads EPEVTQTPSHQVTQMGQEVILRCVPISNHLYFYWYRQILGQKVEFLVSFYNNEISEKSEIFDDQFSVERPDGSNFTLKIRSTKLEDSAMYFCASKPGQGNYEQYFGPGTRLTVT.

This clone was counted many times. This chain connects TRBV30 to TRBJ2-5; 8 bases fit TRBD2. V lost 5 bases, J lost 2 bases, and 4 bases stayed unmatched. The CDR3 totals 13 residues. CDR1 GTSNPN and CDR2 SVGIG come from the germline V gene (reference sequence). CDR3 nucleotide sequence: TGTGCCTGGGATATAGCGGGACAAGAGACCCAGTACTTC. It translates to CAWDIAGQETQYF. Looking up the rest from reference TRBV30 and TRBJ2-5 gives the full variable domain: SQTIHQWPATLVQPVGSPLSLECTVEGTSNPNLYWYRQAAGRGLQLLFYSVGIGQISSEVPQNLSASRPQDRQFILSSKKLLLSDSGFYLCAWDIAGQETQYFGPGTRLLVL.

The V gene is TRBV11-2, the J gene TRBJ2-3; 10 nucleotides line up with TRBD2. Germline CDR1 and CDR2: SGHAT and FQNNGV. The CDR3 extends over 15 amino acids. V lost 2 bases, J lost 2 bases, and 1 base stayed unmatched. CDR3 sequence (DNA): TGTGCCAGCAGCTTAACTAGCGGGGTCACAGATACGCAGTATTTT. Translating gives CASSLTSGVTDTQYF.

V gene TRBV7-9 combines with J gene TRBJ1-5; 7 bases agree with TRBD1. Trimming cost V 4 bases and J 9 bases; bases outside gene matches: 15. The CDR3 runs 16 residues. CDR1 is SEHNR and CDR2 is FQNEAQ in the germline V gene (reference sequence). The CDR3, as DNA: TGTGCCAGCAGCTCTGAGACAGGGAGGTATGGAGGGCCCCAGCATTTT. Its translation: CASSSETGRYGGPQHF.

The rearrangement links TRBV7-2 to TRBJ1-1; maybe TRBD1 (5 bases). The germline V and J ends were trimmed by 6 bases and 1 base, with 9 bases remaining between them. The CDR3 contains 13 residues. Germline assignment: CDR1 SGHTA and CDR2 FQGNSA. This CDR3 reads CASSMDKNTEAFF. CDR3 DNA: TGTGCCAGCAGTATGGACAAGAACACTGAAGCTTTCTTT.